This T cell receptor (beta chain) emerged from a study of blood T cell repertoires in COVID-19. The CDR3 length is 13 residues. V lost 6 bases and J lost 7; bases outside the gene matches: 8. From germline, CDR1 is SEHNR and CDR2 FQNEAQ (reference sequence). Data came from immunoSEQ multiplex PCR; TCRdb stores just in-frame clones and leaves some out. The sample includes 45,000 to 50,000 clones, around four fifths of them seen just once. The rearrangement uses TRBV7-9 and TRBJ1-2; 7 nucleotides agree with TRBD1. This clonotype was sampled from a man aged 65-85 years with acute or convalescent COVID-19. The sample consisted of peripheral blood. CDR3 in DNA: TGTGCCAGCAGAAATGACAGGGTCGGTGGCTACACCTTC. This translates into CASRNDRVGGYTF.